This T cell receptor beta chain was obtained from a study of a mutant IDH1 vaccine in newly diagnosed glioma. Study-wide background: Former treatment meant radiotherapy, temozolomide, or both; the majority had gotten both. General study results and limits: Shifts in the top peripheral T cell clonotypes seemed unrelated to pseudoprogression. Detectable vaccine-induced immune responses arose in over 90% of patients.

This table comes from immunoSEQ multiplex PCR, and its TCRdb copy is limited to in-frame clones, with some not included. The repertoire includes 35,000 to 50,000 clones, 85% to 95% of them detected once, and about 2.3% sits in the top ten. Per germline, CDR1 MDHEN and CDR2 SYDVKM. Between the trimmed V and J ends, which lost 7 bases and 11 bases, there was a span of 17 bases. The CDR3 contains 12 residues. In the case of this clone: The antigen remains undetermined.

Time point indicated: week 35, safety follow-up. With topical imiquimod, each dose of the vaccine consisted of 300 ug of mutant IDH1 20-mer peptide. There were eight vaccinations for patients, given in weeks 1, 3, 5, 7, 11, 15, 19 and 23. Sequencing used PBMCs, obtained from a glioma patient whose treatment included an IDH1 peptide vaccine. The chain has TRBV28 and TRBJ1-1; no clear D gene. The receptor's source is a man in his fifties or sixties with glioma. This CDR3 reads CASTPRRAWAFF. CDR3 nucleotide sequence: TGTGCCAGCACCCCTCGGAGGGCGTGGGCTTTCTTT.